Here is one TCR beta chain with its context. The sample originates from a study of blood T cell repertoires in COVID-19. As for the study in general: From T cells, B-cell-depleted T cells, or PBMCs came the material, which was cDNA or gDNA.

In the original processing: Counts of nucleated cells, estimated from reference gene primer amplification, were obtained. Libraries were prepared by immunoSEQ multiplex PCR; TCRdb keeps only in-frame clonotypes and omits some of them. For V, J and clone size, that table is used; D and trimming come from the DNA. Of tens of thousands of clones listed, roughly 85% are singletons. The clonotype comes from a man in his 60s with acute or convalescent COVID-19. The sequencing sample was made of peripheral blood.

CDR3 loop: CASSWSGGYGYTF. The CDR3 coding sequence is TGTGCCAGCAGCTGGTCGGGGGGCTATGGCTACACCTTC. The chain joins TRBV5-5 to TRBJ1-2, with a tentative D call TRBD1 (5 bases). Trimming stripped 3 bases from V and 4 bases from J, with 10 bases between. CDR1 SGHKS and CDR2 YYEKEE come from the germline V gene (reference sequence). The CDR3 spans 13 residues. The full variable domain, completed using reference TRBV5-5 and TRBJ1-2, is DAGVTQSPTHLIKTRGQQVTLRCSPISGHKSVSWYQQVLGQGPQFIFQYYEKEERGRGNFPDRFSARQFPNYSSELNVNALLLGDSALYLCASSWSGGYGYTFGSGTRLTVV.